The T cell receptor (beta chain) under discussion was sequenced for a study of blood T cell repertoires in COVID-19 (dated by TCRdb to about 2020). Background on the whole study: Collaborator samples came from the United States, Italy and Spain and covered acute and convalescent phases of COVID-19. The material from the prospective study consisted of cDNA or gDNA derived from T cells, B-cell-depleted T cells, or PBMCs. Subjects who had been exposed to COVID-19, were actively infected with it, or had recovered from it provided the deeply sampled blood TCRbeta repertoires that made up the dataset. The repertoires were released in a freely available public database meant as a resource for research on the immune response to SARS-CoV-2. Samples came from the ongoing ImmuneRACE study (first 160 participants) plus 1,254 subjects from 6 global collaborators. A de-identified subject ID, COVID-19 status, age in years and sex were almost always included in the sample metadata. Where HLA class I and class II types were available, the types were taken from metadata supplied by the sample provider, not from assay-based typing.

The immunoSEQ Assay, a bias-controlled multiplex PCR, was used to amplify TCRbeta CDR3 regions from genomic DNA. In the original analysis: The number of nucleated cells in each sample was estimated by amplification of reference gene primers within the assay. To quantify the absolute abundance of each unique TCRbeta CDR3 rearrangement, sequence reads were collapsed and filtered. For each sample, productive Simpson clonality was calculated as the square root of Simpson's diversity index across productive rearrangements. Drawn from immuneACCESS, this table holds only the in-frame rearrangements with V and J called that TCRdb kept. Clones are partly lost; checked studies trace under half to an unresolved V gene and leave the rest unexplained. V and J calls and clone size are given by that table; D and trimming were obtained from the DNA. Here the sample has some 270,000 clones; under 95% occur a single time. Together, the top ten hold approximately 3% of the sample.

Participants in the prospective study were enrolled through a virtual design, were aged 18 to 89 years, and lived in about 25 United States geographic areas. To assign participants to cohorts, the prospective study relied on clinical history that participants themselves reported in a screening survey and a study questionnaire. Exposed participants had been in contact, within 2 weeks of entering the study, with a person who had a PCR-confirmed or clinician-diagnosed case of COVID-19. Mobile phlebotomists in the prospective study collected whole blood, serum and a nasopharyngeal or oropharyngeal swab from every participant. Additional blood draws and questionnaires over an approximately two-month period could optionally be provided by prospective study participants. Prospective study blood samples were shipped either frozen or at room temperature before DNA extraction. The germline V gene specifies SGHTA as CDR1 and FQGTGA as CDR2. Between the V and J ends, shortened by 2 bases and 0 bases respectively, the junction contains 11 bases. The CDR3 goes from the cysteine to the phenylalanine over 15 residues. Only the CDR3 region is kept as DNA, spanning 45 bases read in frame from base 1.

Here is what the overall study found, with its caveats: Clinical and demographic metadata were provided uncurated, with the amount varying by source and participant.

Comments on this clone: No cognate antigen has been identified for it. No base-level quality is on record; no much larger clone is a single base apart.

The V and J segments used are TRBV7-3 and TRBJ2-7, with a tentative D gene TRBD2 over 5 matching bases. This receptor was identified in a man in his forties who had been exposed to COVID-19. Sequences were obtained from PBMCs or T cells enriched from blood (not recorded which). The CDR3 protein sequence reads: CASSLYRDPSYEQYF. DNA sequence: TGTGCCAGCAGCTTATATCGGGATCCCTCCTACGAGCAGTACTTC.